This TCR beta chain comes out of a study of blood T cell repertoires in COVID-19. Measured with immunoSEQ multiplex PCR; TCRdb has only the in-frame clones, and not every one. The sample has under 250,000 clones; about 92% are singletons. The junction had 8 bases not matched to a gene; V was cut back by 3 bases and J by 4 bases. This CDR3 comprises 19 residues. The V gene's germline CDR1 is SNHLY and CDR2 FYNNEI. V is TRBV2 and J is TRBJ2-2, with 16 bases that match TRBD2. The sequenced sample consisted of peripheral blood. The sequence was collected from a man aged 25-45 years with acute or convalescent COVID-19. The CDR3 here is CASSEGTSGRARATGELFF. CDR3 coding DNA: TGTGCCAGCAGTGAGGGGACTAGCGGGAGGGCACGGGCCACCGGGGAGCTGTTTTTT.